What follows are 5 T cell receptor beta chains derived from one specimen sequenced in a study of preoperative IRX-2 immunotherapy in early breast cancer. Profiling relied on immunoSEQ multiplex PCR, and the TCRdb table lists in-frame clones only, not all of them. The repertoire holds about 34,000 clones, with about 95% as singletons. Treatment reported: preoperative locoregional IRX-2 cytokine immunotherapy. Sampling was conducted from a patient treated with IRX-2 immunotherapy. The source is a human donor with breast cancer.

This chain joins TRBV5-6 and TRBJ1-2; D not certain. Germline V lookup: CDR1 SGHDT, CDR2 YYEEEE. This CDR3 is built from 17 residues. V was cut by 4 bases and J by 0 bases, with 19 bases left in between. CDR3: CASSPRGSGLANYGYTF. For the CDR3, the DNA is TGTGCCAGCAGCCCCCGAGGCTCCGGGCTAGCTAACTATGGCTACACCTTC.

J is TRBJ2-1 and V is TRBV2; no reliable D call. Germline V gene sequence: CDR1 SNHLY, CDR2 FYNNEI. The V end was cut by 3 bases, the J end by 1 base, with 4 bases between. The CDR3 totals 13 residues. The CDR3 region has the DNA TGTGCCAGCAGTGAGGGGTCCTACAATGAGCAGTTCTTC. This sequence encodes CASSEGSYNEQFF. Filled out from reference TRBV2 and TRBJ2-1, the complete variable domain reads EPEVTQTPSHQVTQMGQEVILRCVPISNHLYFYWYRQILGQKVEFLVSFYNNEISEKSEIFDDQFSVERPDGSNFTLKIRSTKLEDSAMYFCASSEGSYNEQFFGPGTRLTVL.

V and J are TRBV6-6 and TRBJ2-7, with 10 bases that match TRBD1. V trimming: 6 bases; J trimming: 6 bases; junction bases outside the gene matches: 11. The CDR3 extends over 15 amino acids. The germline V gene encodes CDR1 MNHNY and CDR2 SVGAGI (reference sequence). CDR3: CASSLRQGARLEQYF. The CDR3 nucleotides read TGTGCCAGCAGCCTAAGACAGGGGGCGCGACTCGAGCAGTACTTC.

This chain links TRBV2 with TRBJ2-7; no reliable D call. The germline V gene has CDR1 SNHLY and CDR2 FYNNEI. The CDR3 runs to 13 residues. V gave up 6 bases and J gave up 6 bases, with 15 bases separating them. The CDR3 region has the DNA TGTGCCAGCAGGATGGAAACTCGTAGCGAGCAGTACTTC. Translation gives CASRMETRSEQYF.

This clone was picked up one time. This sequence joins TRBV28 and TRBJ1-2, with D tentatively TRBD1 (5 bases). Germline V CDR1 and CDR2: MDHEN, SYDVKM. The CDR3 has 16 residues. V was cut by 7 bases and J by 6 bases, with 24 bases left in between. CDR3 protein: CASTWDRDKLINGYTF. The CDR3 DNA follows: TGTGCCAGCACCTGGGACCGAGATAAATTAATAAATGGCTACACCTTC.